These T cell receptor beta chains were read from a single sample in a study of cytomegalovirus exposure and HLA in healthy donors. The data were produced by immunoSEQ multiplex PCR, yet TCRdb's version contains in-frame clones alone and is incomplete. This sample has over 200,000 clones; roughly 83% occur once, and the top ten carry roughly 6%. Sequences were obtained from PBMCs. Source of these receptors: a woman between 18 and 29 years old in good health and CMV-seronegative. Both conserved end residues are part of each CDR3. D genes are given only for firm matches. A row's size may be missing; if present it is once, few, many or a size class.

v_call	cdr3_length	d_call	j_call	clone_size	cdr3_nt	cdr3_aa
TRBV29-1	11	-	TRBJ2-7	-	TGCAGCGCCCTGGACGCCTACGAGCAGTACTTC	CSALDAYEQYF
TRBV5-1	16	TRBD2	TRBJ2-3	-	TGCGCCAGCAGCTTGTGGGCTAGCGGGAGGACAGATACGCAGTATTTT	CASSLWASGRTDTQYF
TRBV28	16	-	TRBJ2-3	-	TGTGCCAGCAGTTTATTCTGGGGGACTAGCACAGATACGCAGTATTTT	CASSLFWGTSTDTQYF
TRBV5-1	14	-	TRBJ1-2	-	TGCGCCAGCAGCTTGATTAGCGAGAACTATGGCTACACCTTC	CASSLISENYGYTF
TRBV28	14	TRBD1	TRBJ2-7	-	TGTGCCAGCCGATCGGGACAGGGGGCTCGGGAGCAGTACTTC	CASRSGQGAREQYF
TRBV6-6	16	TRBD1	TRBJ1-2	-	TGTGCCAGCAGTAGAAAATCGGACAGGGTGTCGGGAGGCTACACCTTC	CASSRKSDRVSGGYTF
TRBV27	16	TRBD2	TRBJ2-2	-	TGTGCCAGCAGACACGGGACTAGCGGGATGAACGGGGAGCTGTTTTTT	CASRHGTSGMNGELFF
TRBV2	15	TRBD2	TRBJ2-1	-	TGTGCCAGCACACTTAGGACTAGCGGATACAATGAGCAGTTCTTC	CASTLRTSGYNEQFF
TRBV19	14	-	TRBJ2-7	-	TGTGCCAGTAGTACTCCGGGGCTGGGAGACGAGCAGTACTTC	CASSTPGLGDEQYF
TRBV5-4	12	-	TRBJ2-5	-	TGTGCCAGCAGCGTAGGGCCGGAGACCCAGTACTTC	CASSVGPETQYF
TRBV5-1	15	TRBD1	TRBJ2-7	-	TGCGCCAGCAGCTTGGTTTGGGGACAGGGGTCCGAGCAGTACTTC	CASSLVWGQGSEQYF
TRBV6-6	15	-	TRBJ1-5	-	TGTGCCAGCAGTTACTCCGACAGGCTCTATCAGCCCCAGCATTTT	CASSYSDRLYQPQHF
TRBV28	13	TRBD1	TRBJ1-1	few	TGTGCCAGCAGTCTAACAGGGGGCTCTGAAGCTTTCTTT	CASSLTGGSEAFF
TRBV7-8	15	-	TRBJ1-1	-	TGTGCCAGCAGCTCCGGAAGGACGCCTTACACTGAAGCTTTCTTT	CASSSGRTPYTEAFF
TRBV6-5	15	TRBD1	TRBJ1-5	-	TGTGCCAGCAGATCCGGACAGGGGCGCAATCAGCCCCAGCATTTT	CASRSGQGRNQPQHF
TRBV4-1	14	-	TRBJ1-5	-	TGCGCCAGCAGCCAAGGCAGGGTCGGTCAGCCCCAGCATTTT	CASSQGRVGQPQHF
TRBV6-6	16	-	TRBJ2-5	-	TGTGCCAGCAGATCCCCCGGGACGCCTTCGGGGGAGACCCAGTACTTC	CASRSPGTPSGETQYF
TRBV6-1	15	TRBD2	TRBJ2-7	-	TGTGCCAGCAGATTAGTTCCGGGGACTAGTGACGAGCAGTACTTC	CASRLVPGTSDEQYF
TRBV6-5	15	-	TRBJ1-6	once	TGTGCCAGCAGCGAACGACAGGTGGTAGGTTCACCCCTCCACTTT	CASSERQVVGSPLHF
TRBV29-1	13	TRBD1	TRBJ2-7	-	TGCAGCGTTATCCGGGACAGGGGGTACGAGCAGTACTTC	CSVIRDRGYEQYF
TRBV5-1	14	-	TRBJ1-3	-	TGCGCCAGCAGCGATGCTATCTCTGGAAACACCATATATTTT	CASSDAISGNTIYF
TRBV4-1	17	-	TRBJ2-1	once	TGCGCCAGCAGCCACGTACTTCTGGCTAGCTCCTACAATGAGCAGTTCTTC	CASSHVLLASSYNEQFF
TRBV28	15	-	TRBJ2-2	-	TGTGCCAGCGGGCCCGGGGGTTCGGGCACCGGGGAGCTGTTTTTT	CASGPGGSGTGELFF
TRBV29-1	15	TRBD2	TRBJ2-7	-	TGCAGCGTCGGGATACCTAGCGGGAGGACCTACGAGCAGTACTTC	CSVGIPSGRTYEQYF
TRBV28	15	-	TRBJ1-5	once	TGTGCCAGCACCTCGGACGGGTGGGGTGGTCAGCCCCAGCATTTT	CASTSDGWGGQPQHF
TRBV11-2	13	-	TRBJ2-3	once	TGTGCCGGGGGGAGGGGGCCCACAGATACGCAGTATTTT	CAGGRGPTDTQYF
TRBV9	18	TRBD1	TRBJ1-2	-	TGTGCCAGCAGCGTAGTTCGATATGACAGGGAGGGGAACTATGGCTACACCTTC	CASSVVRYDREGNYGYTF
TRBV27	13	TRBD1	TRBJ1-6	few	TGTGCCAGCAGTTCTTGGACAGGTTCACCCCTCCACTTT	CASSSWTGSPLHF
TRBV2	14	TRBD1	TRBJ1-1	once	TGTGCCAGCAGTGACAGGGGGGAATACACTGAAGCTTTCTTT	CASSDRGEYTEAFF
TRBV5-1	15	TRBD1	TRBJ2-7	-	TGCGCCAGCAGCCCCGGGACAGGGGGCATCTACGAGCAGTACTTC	CASSPGTGGIYEQYF
TRBV11-2	15	-	TRBJ2-1	-	TGTGCCAGCAGACCCGGGACCACCGATTCGAGAGAGCAGTTCTTC	CASRPGTTDSREQFF
TRBV23-1	15	TRBD1	TRBJ2-7	-	TGCGCCACCTGGACAGGGGAGTCCATTGGGCACGAGCAGTACTTC	CATWTGESIGHEQYF
TRBV9	15	-	TRBJ2-3	-	TGTGCCAGCAGCGTAGAGGGCAGAAGCACAGATACGCAGTATTTT	CASSVEGRSTDTQYF
TRBV6-6	14	TRBD1	TRBJ1-1	-	TGTGCCAGCAGTTACGGGACAGGGGGTACTGAAGCTTTCTTT	CASSYGTGGTEAFF
TRBV27	15	TRBD2	TRBJ2-4	-	TGTGCCAGCAGTTTTTCGAGCGGGAAGAAAAACATTCAGTACTTC	CASSFSSGKKNIQYF
TRBV30	12	-	TRBJ1-1	-	TGTGCCTGGAGTACGGGGGCGACTGAAGCTTTCTTT	CAWSTGATEAFF
TRBV7-3	13	-	TRBJ2-7	-	TGTGCCAGCAGCTTAAGGGGTTCCTACGAGCAGTACTTC	CASSLRGSYEQYF
TRBV29-1	13	-	TRBJ2-5	-	TGCAGCGTTGATTGGCAGGCACAAGAGACCCAGTACTTC	CSVDWQAQETQYF
TRBV30	15	-	TRBJ2-1	-	TGTGCCTGGAGTGACTGGGCCAGATCCTACAATGAGCAGTTCTTC	CAWSDWARSYNEQFF
TRBV7-2	17	TRBD2	TRBJ2-3	-	TGTGCCAGCAGCTTATGGGGGAGCGGGAGAAGCACAGATACGCAGTATTTT	CASSLWGSGRSTDTQYF
TRBV18	14	-	TRBJ2-5	-	TGTGCCAGCTCACCACCGGACCACCAAGAGACCCAGTACTTC	CASSPPDHQETQYF
TRBV18	17	-	TRBJ2-5	-	TGTGCCAGCTCACCAGATCTAGGATTGAACTCACTCGGGACCCAGTACTTC	CASSPDLGLNSLGTQYF
TRBV5-6	15	TRBD1	TRBJ1-1	-	TGTGCCAGCAGCTTGTCAGGGGCAGGGGGCACTGAAGCTTTCTTT	CASSLSGAGGTEAFF
TRBV15	15	-	TRBJ1-5	-	TGTGCCACCAGCAGAGATAAACAGGTCAATCAGCCCCAGCATTTT	CATSRDKQVNQPQHF
TRBV27	15	-	TRBJ2-1	-	TGTGCCAGCAGTTTAAGAGGGCTGGGAGGAAATGAGCAGTTCTTC	CASSLRGLGGNEQFF
TRBV27	14	TRBD2	TRBJ2-7	few	TGTGCCAGCAGTTTATACAGCGGGGGCTACGAGCAGTACTTC	CASSLYSGGYEQYF
TRBV18	14	-	TRBJ1-2	once	TGTGCCAGCTCACCAGGGTCCGGGGGGAGTGGCTACACCTTC	CASSPGSGGSGYTF
TRBV10-1	13	TRBD2	TRBJ2-1	-	TGCGCCAGCAGCCCTAGCGGGAGCAATGAGCAGTTCTTC	CASSPSGSNEQFF
TRBV29-1	14	-	TRBJ1-3	-	TGCAGCGTTGAGGACAGTTACTCTGGAAACACCATATATTTT	CSVEDSYSGNTIYF
TRBV5-1	15	TRBD2	TRBJ2-5	-	TGCGCCAGCAGCCTTAGCGGGAGGGCCGAAGAGACCCAGTACTTC	CASSLSGRAEETQYF
TRBV2	15	TRBD2	TRBJ2-1	-	TGTGCCAGCAGTGAAGGACTAGCGGGAGGCAATGAGCAGTTCTTC	CASSEGLAGGNEQFF
TRBV6-1	13	TRBD1	TRBJ2-5	-	TGTGCCAGCAGAACAGGGGTCCCGGAGACCCAGTACTTC	CASRTGVPETQYF
TRBV2	12	-	TRBJ1-3	-	TGTGCCAGCACGAGCTCTGGAAACACCATATATTTT	CASTSSGNTIYF
TRBV19	15	-	TRBJ2-6	-	TGTGCCAGTACCAAACAGGGTACTGGGGCCAACGTCCTGACTTTC	CASTKQGTGANVLTF
TRBV6-1	14	TRBD2	TRBJ2-3	many	TGTGCCAGTCTAAACGGGGGGGGACTCCTTACGCAGTATTTT	CASLNGGGLLTQYF
TRBV30	17	-	TRBJ1-1	-	TGTGCCTGGAGTGCTCCCTACCGAGGCAGGGCGAACACTGAAGCTTTCTTT	CAWSAPYRGRANTEAFF
TRBV20-1	11	-	TRBJ1-2	-	TGCAGTGCTAGAGTGTTGGTACAGGACACCTTC	CSARVLVQDTF
TRBV27	17	TRBD2	TRBJ2-5	-	TGTGCCAGCAGTTTATCGGGTACTAGCGGGTTCCAAGAGACCCAGTACTTC	CASSLSGTSGFQETQYF
TRBV28	11	-	TRBJ1-2	-	TGTGCCAGCAGCCCAGCTTATGGCTACACCTTC	CASSPAYGYTF
TRBV19	16	TRBD1	TRBJ1-3	few	TGTGCCAGTAGTGCGCGACAGGGGCTCTCTGGAAACACCATATATTTT	CASSARQGLSGNTIYF